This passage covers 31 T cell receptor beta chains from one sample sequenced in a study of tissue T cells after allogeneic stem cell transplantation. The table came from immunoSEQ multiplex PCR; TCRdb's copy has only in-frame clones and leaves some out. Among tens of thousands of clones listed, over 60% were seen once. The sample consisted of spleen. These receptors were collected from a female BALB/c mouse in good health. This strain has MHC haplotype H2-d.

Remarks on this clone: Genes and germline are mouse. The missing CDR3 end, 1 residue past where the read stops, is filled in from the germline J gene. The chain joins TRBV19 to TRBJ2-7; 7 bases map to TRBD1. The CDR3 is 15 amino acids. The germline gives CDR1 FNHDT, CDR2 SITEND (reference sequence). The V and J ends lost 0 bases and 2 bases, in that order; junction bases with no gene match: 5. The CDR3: CASSIGSGQPYEQYF. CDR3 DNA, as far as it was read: TGTGCCAGCAGTATAGGGTCGGGACAGCCCTATGAACAGTAC.

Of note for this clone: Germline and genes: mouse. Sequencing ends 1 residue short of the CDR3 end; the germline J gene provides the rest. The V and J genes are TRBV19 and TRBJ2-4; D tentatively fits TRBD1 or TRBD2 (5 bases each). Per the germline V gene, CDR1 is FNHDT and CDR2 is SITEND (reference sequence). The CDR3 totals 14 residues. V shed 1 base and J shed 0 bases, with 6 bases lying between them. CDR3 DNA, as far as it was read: TGTGCCAGCAGTATACGGGGGAGTCAAAACACCTTGTAC. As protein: CASSIRGSQNTLY. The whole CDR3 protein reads CASSIRGSQNTLYF.

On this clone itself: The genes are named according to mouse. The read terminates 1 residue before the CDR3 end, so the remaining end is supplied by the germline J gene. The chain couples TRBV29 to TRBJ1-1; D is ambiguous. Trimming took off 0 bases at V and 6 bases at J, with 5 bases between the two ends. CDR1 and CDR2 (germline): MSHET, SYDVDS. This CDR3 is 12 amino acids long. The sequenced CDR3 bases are TGTGCTAGCAGTTTATCAGGGCCAGAAGTCTTC. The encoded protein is CASSLSGPEVF. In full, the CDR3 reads CASSLSGPEVFF.

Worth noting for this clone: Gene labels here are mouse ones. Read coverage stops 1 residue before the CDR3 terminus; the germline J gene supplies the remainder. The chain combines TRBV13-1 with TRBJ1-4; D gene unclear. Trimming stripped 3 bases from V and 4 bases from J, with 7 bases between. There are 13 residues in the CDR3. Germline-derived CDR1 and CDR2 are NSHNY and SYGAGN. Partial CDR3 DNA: TGTGCCAGCAGTGTGACACACAACGAAAGATTATTT. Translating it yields CASSVTHNERLF. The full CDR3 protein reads CASSVTHNERLFF. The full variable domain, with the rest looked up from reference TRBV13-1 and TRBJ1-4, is EAAVTQSPRNKVTVTGGNVTLSCRQTNSHNYMYWYRQDTGHGLRLIHYSYGAGNLRIGDVPDGYKATRTTQEDFFLLLELASPSQTSLYFCASSVTHNERLFFGHGTKLSVL.

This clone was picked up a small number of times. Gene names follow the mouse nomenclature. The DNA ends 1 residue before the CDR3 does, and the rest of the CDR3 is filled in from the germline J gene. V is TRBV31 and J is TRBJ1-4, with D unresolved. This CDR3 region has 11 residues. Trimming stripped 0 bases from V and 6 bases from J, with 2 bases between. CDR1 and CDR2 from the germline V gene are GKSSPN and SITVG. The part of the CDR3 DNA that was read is TGTGCCTGGAGTCTAGACGAAAGATTATTT. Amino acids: CAWSLDERLF. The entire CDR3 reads CAWSLDERLFF.

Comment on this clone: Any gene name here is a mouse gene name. The sequenced part of the CDR3 DNA is TGTGCTAGCAGTTTAGGGACAGGGAACACAGAAGTCTTC. Residues: CASSLGTGNTEVF. The full CDR3 is CASSLGTGNTEVFF. V gene TRBV29 combines with J gene TRBJ1-1, with 8 bases fitting TRBD1. The CDR3 extends 1 residue past the end of the read, so its final part is completed from the germline J gene. In germline, CDR1 is MSHET, CDR2 SYDVDS. Trimming at V came to 2 bases and at J to 1 base, leaving 0 bases not matched to a gene. CDR3 size: 14 residues.

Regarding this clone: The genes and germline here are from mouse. Partial CDR3 DNA: TGTGCCAGCGGTGATGCAAACACCGCAAACTCCGACTACACC. Protein sequence: CASGDANTANSDYT. In full, the CDR3 reads CASGDANTANSDYTF. The chain has TRBV13-2 and TRBJ1-2; D call uncertain. With the read ending 1 residue before the CDR3 end, the germline J gene is used to fill in that end. Trimming stripped 0 bases from V and 0 bases from J, with 9 bases between. Germline CDR1 and CDR2: NNHNN and SYGAGS (reference sequence). The CDR3 covers 15 residues.

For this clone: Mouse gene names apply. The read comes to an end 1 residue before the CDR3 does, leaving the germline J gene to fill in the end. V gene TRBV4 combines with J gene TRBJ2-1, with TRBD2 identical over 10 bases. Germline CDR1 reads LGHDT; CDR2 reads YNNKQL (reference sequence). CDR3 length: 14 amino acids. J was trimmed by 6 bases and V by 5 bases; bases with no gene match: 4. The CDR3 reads CASSQTGGLAEQFF. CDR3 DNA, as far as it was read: TGTGCCAGCAGCCAGACTGGGGGGCTTGCTGAGCAGTTC.

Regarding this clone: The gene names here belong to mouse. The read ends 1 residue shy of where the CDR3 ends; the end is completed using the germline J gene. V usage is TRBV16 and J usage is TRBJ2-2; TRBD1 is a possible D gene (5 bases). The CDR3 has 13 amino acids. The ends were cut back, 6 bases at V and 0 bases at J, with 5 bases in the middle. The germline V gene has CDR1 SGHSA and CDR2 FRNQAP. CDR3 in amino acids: CASRTANTGQLYF. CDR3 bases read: TGTGCAAGCAGGACAGCAAACACCGGGCAGCTCTAC.

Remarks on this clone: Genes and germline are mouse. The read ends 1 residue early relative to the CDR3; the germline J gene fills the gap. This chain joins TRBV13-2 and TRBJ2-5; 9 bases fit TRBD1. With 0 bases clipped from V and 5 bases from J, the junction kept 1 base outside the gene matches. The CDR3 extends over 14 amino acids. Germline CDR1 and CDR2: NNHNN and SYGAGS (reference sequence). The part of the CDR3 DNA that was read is TGTGCCAGCGGTGATGCGACAGGGGGAGACACCCAGTAC. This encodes CASGDATGGDTQY. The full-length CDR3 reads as CASGDATGGDTQYF.

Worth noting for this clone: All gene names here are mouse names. The DNA read from the CDR3 is TGTGCCAGCAGCCAAGACAGGGGGCAAAATTCGCCCCTCTAC. It is translated as CASSQDRGQNSPLY. The full CDR3 is CASSQDRGQNSPLYF. The chain couples TRBV5 to TRBJ1-6; 8 bases fit TRBD1. Read sequence stops 1 residue before the CDR3 end, and the germline J gene provides the missing end. TRBJ1-6 is designated an ORF whose function remains uncertain. V lost 0 bases and J lost 7; bases outside the gene matches: 2. This CDR3 comprises 15 residues. Looked up from germline, CDR1 is LGHNA and CDR2 is YNLKQL (reference sequence).

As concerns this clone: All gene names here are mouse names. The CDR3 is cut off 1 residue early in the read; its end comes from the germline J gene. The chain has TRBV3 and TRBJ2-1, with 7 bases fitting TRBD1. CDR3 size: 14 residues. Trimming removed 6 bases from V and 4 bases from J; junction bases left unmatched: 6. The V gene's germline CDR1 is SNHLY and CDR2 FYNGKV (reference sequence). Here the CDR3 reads CASRYGTEYAEQFF. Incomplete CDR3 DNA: TGTGCCAGCAGATACGGGACAGAATATGCTGAGCAGTTC. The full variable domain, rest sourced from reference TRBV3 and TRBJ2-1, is GPKVLQIPSHQIIDMGQMVTLNCDPVSNHLYFYWYKQILGQQMEFLVNFYNGKVMEKSKLFKDQFSVERPDGSYFTLKIQPTALEDSAVYFCASRYGTEYAEQFFGPGTRLTVL.

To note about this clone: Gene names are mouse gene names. The part of the CDR3 DNA that was read is TGTGCTAGCAGTTTTGGCAGGGTCAACGAAAGATTATTT. This codes for CASSFGRVNERLF. The whole CDR3 reads CASSFGRVNERLFF. The V gene is TRBV29, the J gene TRBJ1-4; tentative D call: TRBD1 (5 bases). The CDR3 end is not reached by the read, which stops 1 residue before it; the germline J gene fills it in. The CDR3 spans 14 residues. The ends were cut back, 3 bases at V and 4 bases at J, with 9 bases in the middle. From germline, CDR1 is MSHET and CDR2 SYDVDS. The whole variable domain, filled in from reference TRBV29 and TRBJ1-4, reads DMKVTQMPRYLIKRMGENVLLECGQDMSHETMYWYRQDPGLGLQLIYISYDVDSNSEGDIPKGYRVSRKKREHFSLILDSAKTNQTSVYFCASSFGRVNERLFFGHGTKLSVL.

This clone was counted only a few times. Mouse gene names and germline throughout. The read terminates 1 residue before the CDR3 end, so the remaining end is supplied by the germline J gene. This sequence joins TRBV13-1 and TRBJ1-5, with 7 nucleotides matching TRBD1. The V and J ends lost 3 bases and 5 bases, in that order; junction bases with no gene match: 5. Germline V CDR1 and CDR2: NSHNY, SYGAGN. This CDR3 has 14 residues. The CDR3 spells CASSVRDSDQAPLF. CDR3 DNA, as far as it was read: TGTGCCAGCAGTGTCCGGGACAGCGACCAGGCTCCGCTT.

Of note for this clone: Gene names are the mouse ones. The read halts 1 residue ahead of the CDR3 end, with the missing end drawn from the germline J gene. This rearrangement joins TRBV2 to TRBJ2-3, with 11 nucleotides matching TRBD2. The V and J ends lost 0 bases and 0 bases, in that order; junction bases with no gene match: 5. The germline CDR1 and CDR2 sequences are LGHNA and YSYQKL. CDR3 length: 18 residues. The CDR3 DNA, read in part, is TGTGCCAGCAGCCAAGATTTGCGGACTGGGGGGAGTGCAGAAACGCTGTAT. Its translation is CASSQDLRTGGSAETLY. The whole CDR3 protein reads CASSQDLRTGGSAETLYF.

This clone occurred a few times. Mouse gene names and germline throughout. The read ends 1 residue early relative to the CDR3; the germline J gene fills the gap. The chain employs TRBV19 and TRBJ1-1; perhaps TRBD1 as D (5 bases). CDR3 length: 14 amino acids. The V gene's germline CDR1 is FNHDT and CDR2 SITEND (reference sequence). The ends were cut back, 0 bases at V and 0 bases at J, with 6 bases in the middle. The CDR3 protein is CASSIGGSNTEVFF. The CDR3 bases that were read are TGTGCCAGCAGTATAGGGGGGTCAAACACAGAAGTCTTC.

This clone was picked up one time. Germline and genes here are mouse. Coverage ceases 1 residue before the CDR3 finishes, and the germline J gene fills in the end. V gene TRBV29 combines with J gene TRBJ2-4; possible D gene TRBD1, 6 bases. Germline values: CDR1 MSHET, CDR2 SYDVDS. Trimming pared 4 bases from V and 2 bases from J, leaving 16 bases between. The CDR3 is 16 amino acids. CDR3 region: CASSSRQEGDQNTLYF. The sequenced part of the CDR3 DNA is TGTGCTAGCAGTTCTCGACAGGAGGGGGATCAAAACACCTTGTAC. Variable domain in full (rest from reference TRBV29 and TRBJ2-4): DMKVTQMPRYLIKRMGENVLLECGQDMSHETMYWYRQDPGLGLQLIYISYDVDSNSEGDIPKGYRVSRKKREHFSLILDSAKTNQTSVYFCASSSRQEGDQNTLYFGAGTRLSVL.

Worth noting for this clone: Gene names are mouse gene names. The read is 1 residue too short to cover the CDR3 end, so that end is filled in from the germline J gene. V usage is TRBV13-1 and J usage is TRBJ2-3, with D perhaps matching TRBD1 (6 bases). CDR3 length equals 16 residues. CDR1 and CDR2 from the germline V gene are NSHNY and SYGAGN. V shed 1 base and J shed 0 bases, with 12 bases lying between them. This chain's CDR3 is CASSDRAGASAETLYF. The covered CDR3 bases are TGTGCCAGCAGTGATAGAGCAGGGGCTAGTGCAGAAACGCTGTAT.

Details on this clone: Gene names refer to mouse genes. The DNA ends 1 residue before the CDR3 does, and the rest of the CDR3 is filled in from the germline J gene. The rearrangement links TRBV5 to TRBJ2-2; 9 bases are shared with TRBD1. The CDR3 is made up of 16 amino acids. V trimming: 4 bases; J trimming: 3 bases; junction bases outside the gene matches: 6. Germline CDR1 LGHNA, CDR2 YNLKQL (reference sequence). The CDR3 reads CASSPPGQGDTGQLYF. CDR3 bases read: TGTGCCAGCAGCCCCCCGGGACAGGGTGACACCGGGCAGCTCTAC.

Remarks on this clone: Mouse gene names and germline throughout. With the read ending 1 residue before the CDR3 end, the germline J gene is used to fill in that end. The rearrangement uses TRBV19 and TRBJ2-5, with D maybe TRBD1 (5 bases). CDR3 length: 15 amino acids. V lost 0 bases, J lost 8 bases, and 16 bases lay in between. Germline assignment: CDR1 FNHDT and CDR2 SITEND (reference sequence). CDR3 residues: CASSIVGQSRATQYF. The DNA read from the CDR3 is TGTGCCAGCAGTATAGTAGGCCAATCCAGGGCCACCCAGTAC.

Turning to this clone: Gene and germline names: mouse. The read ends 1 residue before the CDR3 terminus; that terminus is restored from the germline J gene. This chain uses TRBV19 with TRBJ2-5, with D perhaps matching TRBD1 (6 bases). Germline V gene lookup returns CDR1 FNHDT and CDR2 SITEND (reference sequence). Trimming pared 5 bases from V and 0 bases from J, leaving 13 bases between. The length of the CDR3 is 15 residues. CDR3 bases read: TGTGCCAGCAGCCCGGGACATGTTAACCAAGACACCCAGTAC. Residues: CASSPGHVNQDTQY. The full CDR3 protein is CASSPGHVNQDTQYF.

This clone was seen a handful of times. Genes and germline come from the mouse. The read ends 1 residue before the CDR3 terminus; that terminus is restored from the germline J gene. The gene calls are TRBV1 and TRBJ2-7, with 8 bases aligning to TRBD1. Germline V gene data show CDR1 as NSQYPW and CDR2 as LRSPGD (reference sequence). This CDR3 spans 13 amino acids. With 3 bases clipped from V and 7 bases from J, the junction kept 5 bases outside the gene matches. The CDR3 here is CTCSAPGGWEQYF. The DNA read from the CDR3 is TGCACCTGCAGTGCGCCAGGGGGCTGGGAACAGTAC.

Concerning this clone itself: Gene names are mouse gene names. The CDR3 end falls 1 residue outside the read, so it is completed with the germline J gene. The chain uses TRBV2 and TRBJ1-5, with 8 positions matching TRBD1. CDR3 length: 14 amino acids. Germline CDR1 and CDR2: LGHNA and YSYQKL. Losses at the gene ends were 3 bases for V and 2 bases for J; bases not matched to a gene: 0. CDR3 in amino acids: CASSHRGHNQAPLF. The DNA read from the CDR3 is TGTGCCAGCAGCCACAGGGGGCACAACCAGGCTCCGCTT.

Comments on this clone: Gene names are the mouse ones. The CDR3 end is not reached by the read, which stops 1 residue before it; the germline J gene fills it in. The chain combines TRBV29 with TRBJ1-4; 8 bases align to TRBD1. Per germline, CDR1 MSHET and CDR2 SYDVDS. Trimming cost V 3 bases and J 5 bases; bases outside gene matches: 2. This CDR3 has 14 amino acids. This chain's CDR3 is CASSFQGANERLFF. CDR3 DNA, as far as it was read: TGTGCTAGCAGTTTCCAGGGGGCTAACGAAAGATTATTT.

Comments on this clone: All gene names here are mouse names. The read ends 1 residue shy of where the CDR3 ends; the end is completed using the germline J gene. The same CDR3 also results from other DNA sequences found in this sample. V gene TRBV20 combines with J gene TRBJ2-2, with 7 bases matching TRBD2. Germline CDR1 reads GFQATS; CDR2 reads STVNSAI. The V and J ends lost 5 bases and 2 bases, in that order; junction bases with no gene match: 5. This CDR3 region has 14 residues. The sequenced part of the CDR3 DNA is TGTGGTGCTGGGACGGGGGGGAACACCGGGCAGCTCTAC. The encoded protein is CGAGTGGNTGQLY. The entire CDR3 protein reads CGAGTGGNTGQLYF.

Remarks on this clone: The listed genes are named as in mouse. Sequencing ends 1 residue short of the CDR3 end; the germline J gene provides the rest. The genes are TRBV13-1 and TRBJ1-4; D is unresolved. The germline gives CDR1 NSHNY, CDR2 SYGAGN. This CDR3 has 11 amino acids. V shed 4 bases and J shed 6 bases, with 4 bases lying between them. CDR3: CASSKDERLFF. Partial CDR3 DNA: TGTGCCAGCAGTAAGGACGAAAGATTATTT. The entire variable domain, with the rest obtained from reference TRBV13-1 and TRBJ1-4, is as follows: EAAVTQSPRNKVTVTGGNVTLSCRQTNSHNYMYWYRQDTGHGLRLIHYSYGAGNLRIGDVPDGYKATRTTQEDFFLLLELASPSQTSLYFCASSKDERLFFGHGTKLSVL.

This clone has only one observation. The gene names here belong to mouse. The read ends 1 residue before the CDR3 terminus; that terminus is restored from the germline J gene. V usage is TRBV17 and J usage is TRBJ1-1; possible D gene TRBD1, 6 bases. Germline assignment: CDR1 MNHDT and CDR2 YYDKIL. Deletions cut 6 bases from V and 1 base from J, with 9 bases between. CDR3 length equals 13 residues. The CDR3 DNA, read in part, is TGTGCTAGCAGCACGGACAGAAACACAGAAGTCTTC. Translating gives CASSTDRNTEVF. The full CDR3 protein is CASSTDRNTEVFF. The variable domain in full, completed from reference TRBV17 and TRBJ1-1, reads DTTVKQNPRYKLARVGKPVNLICSQTMNHDTMYWYQKKPNQAPKLLLFYYDKILNREADTFEKFQSSRPNNSFCSLYIGSAGLEYSAMYLCASSTDRNTEVFFGKGTRLTVV.

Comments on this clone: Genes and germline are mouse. CDR3 region: CASSQSTSAETLYF. CDR3 DNA, as far as it was read: TGTGCCAGCAGCCAGTCAACTAGTGCAGAAACGCTGTAT. The chain carries TRBV2 and TRBJ2-3; D not certain. The CDR3 end falls 1 residue outside the read, so it is completed with the germline J gene. Germline assignment: CDR1 LGHNA and CDR2 YSYQKL. The CDR3 has 14 residues. The V and J ends lost 3 bases and 0 bases respectively, with 7 bases between them.

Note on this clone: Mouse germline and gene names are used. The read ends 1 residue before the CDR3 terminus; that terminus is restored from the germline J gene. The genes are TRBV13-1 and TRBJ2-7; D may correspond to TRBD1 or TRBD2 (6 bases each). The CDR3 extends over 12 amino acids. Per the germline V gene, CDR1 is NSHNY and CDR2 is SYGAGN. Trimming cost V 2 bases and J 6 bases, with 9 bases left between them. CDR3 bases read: TGTGCCAGCAGTGAAGCGGGGGCTGAACAGTAC. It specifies CASSEAGAEQY. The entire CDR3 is CASSEAGAEQYF.

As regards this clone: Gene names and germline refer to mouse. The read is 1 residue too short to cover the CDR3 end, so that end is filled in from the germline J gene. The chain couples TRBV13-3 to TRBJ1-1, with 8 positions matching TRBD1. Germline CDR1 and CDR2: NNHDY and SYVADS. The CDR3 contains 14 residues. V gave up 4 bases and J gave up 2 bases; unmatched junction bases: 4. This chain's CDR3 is CASSTSGGNTEVFF. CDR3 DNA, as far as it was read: TGTGCCAGCAGTACTTCAGGGGGCAACACAGAAGTCTTC.

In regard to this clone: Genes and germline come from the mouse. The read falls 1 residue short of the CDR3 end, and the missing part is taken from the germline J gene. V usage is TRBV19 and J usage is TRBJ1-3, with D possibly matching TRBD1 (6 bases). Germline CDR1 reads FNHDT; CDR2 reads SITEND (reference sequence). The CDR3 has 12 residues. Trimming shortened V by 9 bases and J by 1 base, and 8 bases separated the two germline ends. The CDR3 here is CAIQGSGNTLYF. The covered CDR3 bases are TGTGCCATACAGGGATCTGGAAATACGCTCTAT.